This TCR beta chain was identified during a study of breast tumors, draining lymph nodes, adjacent tissues. Study-level points and caveats: Compared with basal-like, luminal-like tumors shared significantly more repertoire with nontumor tissue. The data were judged consistent with most tumor T cells coming from lymph node and expanding in tumor.

With 0 bases removed from V and 8 bases from J, the gap between germline ends came to 16 bases. The CDR3 spans 14 residues. Germline V lookup: CDR1 DFQATT, CDR2 SNEGSKA (reference sequence). Remarks on this clonotype: What it binds is unknown.

TCRdb fed the multiplex PCR reads into MiXCR, producing one record per CDR3 protein. The sample includes some 47,000 distinct CDR3 sequences, approximately 45% seen only once; the top ten take 10% to 13%. Sequenced: breast tumor tissue. V is TRBV20-1 and J is TRBJ2-5; D might be TRBD2 (6 bases). The sequence derives from a female donor with breast cancer. Some clones in this sample may be carry-over from other donors' samples. For the CDR3, the DNA is TGCAGTGCTAGAGATCTCTTGAGGGAGGCTACCCAGTACTTC. Amino acids: CSARDLLREATQYF.